Presented here are 15 T cell receptor beta chains from one specimen sequenced in a study of blood T cell repertoires in COVID-19 (TCRdb year 2020). Library method: the immunoSEQ multiplex PCR assay. TCRdb re-hosts the immuneACCESS table, in-frame sequences only. Its copies lack some clones; in the studies checked, an unresolved V gene accounts for under half of them, and the cause for the rest is not known. In this sample the table shows approximately 490,000 clones, around 90% of which occur a single time. The top ten clonotypes cover around 0.7% of the sample. Sequencing was performed on PBMCs or T cells enriched from blood (not recorded which). The receptors come from a woman aged 18-29 years who had recovered from COVID-19.

V usage is TRBV6-5 and J usage is TRBJ1-1; 7 bases are shared with TRBD1. The CDR3 runs to 14 residues. With 7 bases clipped from V and 2 bases from J, the junction kept 7 bases outside the gene matches. The germline gives CDR1 MNHEY, CDR2 SVGAGI. The CDR3 nucleotides are TGTGCCAGCACCTTAGACAGGGAAAACACTGAAGCTTTCTTT. This codes for CASTLDRENTEAFF.

The chain employs TRBV11-2 and TRBJ1-1, with D perhaps matching TRBD1 (6 bases). This CDR3 has 14 residues. CDR1 and CDR2 from the germline V gene are SGHAT and FQNNGV. Trimming removed 5 bases at V and 4 bases at J, with 14 bases between. CDR3: CASSPQGRSTEAFF. CDR3 nucleotide sequence: TGTGCCAGCAGCCCACAGGGAAGGAGCACTGAAGCTTTCTTT.

This chain links TRBV2 with TRBJ1-1; no firm D call. The CDR3 extends over 14 amino acids. Between the trimmed V and J ends, which lost 7 bases and 1 base, there was a span of 13 bases. Germline values: CDR1 SNHLY, CDR2 FYNNEI. The CDR3 region is CASNPFGSNTEAFF. DNA for the CDR3: TGTGCCAGCAATCCCTTCGGGTCGAACACTGAAGCTTTCTTT.

This clone is a singleton in its sample. CDR3 coding DNA: TGTGCCAGCAGTTACTCGGAGAGGGGGGGTTCACCCCTCCACTTT. Amino acids: CASSYSERGGSPLHF. The rearrangement uses TRBV6-2 or TRBV6-3 and TRBJ1-6, with D possibly matching TRBD1 (6 bases). This CDR3 is built from 15 residues. Germline CDR1 reads MNHEY; CDR2 reads SVGEGT. Trimming stripped 0 bases from V and 9 bases from J, with 12 bases between.

The chain is built from TRBV4-1 and TRBJ2-5; unclear D gene. V was trimmed by 0 bases and J by 4 bases, leaving 6 bases between them. The CDR3 is 13 amino acids. In germline, CDR1 is MGHRA, CDR2 YSYEKL. The CDR3 loop reads CASSQETAETQYF. The DNA for the CDR3 is TGCGCCAGCAGCCAAGAGACTGCAGAGACCCAGTACTTC.

This sequence joins TRBV7-9 and TRBJ1-2; D gene unclear. This CDR3 is built from 14 residues. Germline CDR1 and CDR2: SEHNR and FQNEAQ (reference sequence). V lost 1 base and J lost 3, with 9 bases in between. CDR3 DNA sequence: TGTGCCAGCAGCTTAGAGGCAGGCTACTATGGCTACACCTTC. Its protein is CASSLEAGYYGYTF.

The chain couples TRBV2 to TRBJ1-5; D gene unclear. The V end lost 8 bases, the J end lost 4 bases, and 15 bases lay between the germline ends. Germline V gene sequence: CDR1 SNHLY, CDR2 FYNNEI. The length of the CDR3 is 14 residues. The CDR3 sequence is CASGSEGGNQPQHF. DNA for the CDR3: TGTGCCAGCGGGTCGGAGGGTGGTAATCAGCCCCAGCATTTT.

The chain employs TRBV9 and TRBJ1-2, with 9 bases lining up with TRBD1. V gave up 3 bases and J gave up 4 bases; unmatched junction bases: 7. CDR3 length equals 15 residues. Germline values: CDR1 SGDLS, CDR2 YYNGEE. The CDR3 sequence is CASSALGQGGYGYTF. The CDR3 nucleotides are TGTGCCAGCAGCGCGCTGGGACAGGGTGGCTATGGCTACACCTTC.

This clone was found a few times. The gene calls are TRBV2 and TRBJ1-5, with TRBD1 matching 7 bases. The junction had 4 bases not matched to a gene; V was cut back by 2 bases and J by 0 bases. The CDR3 is 16 amino acids. Looked up from germline, CDR1 is SNHLY and CDR2 is FYNNEI. The chain's CDR3 is CASSEPTGNSNQPQHF. The CDR3 nucleotides read TGTGCCAGCAGTGAACCGACAGGGAATAGCAATCAGCCCCAGCATTTT.

The chain recombines TRBV27 with TRBJ1-1; D remains unclear. CDR3 length: 13 amino acids. CDR1 and CDR2 (germline): MNHEY, SMNVEV (reference sequence). V lost 3 bases to trimming and J lost 4 bases, with 9 bases between them. This CDR3 is CASSFGRGTEAFF. The CDR3, as DNA: TGTGCCAGCAGTTTTGGACGGGGCACTGAAGCTTTCTTT.

This chain joins TRBV3-1 (or the pseudogene TRBV3-2) and TRBJ1-4; a weak D match, TRBD1 (5 bases). Germline CDR1 and CDR2: LGHDT and YNNKEL (reference sequence). Trimming cost V 0 bases and J 6 bases, with 14 bases left between them. CDR3 length: 16 residues. The CDR3 DNA reads TGTGCCAGCAGCCAAGAATTAAGGGGTCCATATGAAAAACTGTTTTTT. Translation: CASSQELRGPYEKLFF.

This clone was counted a single time. This rearrangement joins TRBV2 to TRBJ2-5; perhaps TRBD1 as D (6 bases). Trimming removed 1 base from V and 10 bases from J, with 19 bases in between. The CDR3 has 15 amino acids. CDR1 and CDR2 (germline): SNHLY, FYNNEI. CDR3 bases: TGTGCCAGCAGTGAAGTAGGGCAGGGGACGGTTGTCCAGTACTTC. Translated: CASSEVGQGTVVQYF.

This chain links TRBV19 with TRBJ2-3; 9 bases map to TRBD1. This CDR3 is built from 16 residues. Germline V gene lookup returns CDR1 LNHDA and CDR2 SQIVND (reference sequence). V was pared by 5 bases and J by 4 bases, with 10 bases of the junction left unmatched. The CDR3 protein is CASSSIRDRVADTQYF. CDR3 coding DNA: TGTGCCAGTAGTTCAATCCGGGACAGGGTTGCAGATACGCAGTATTTT. The whole variable domain, filled in from reference TRBV19 and TRBJ2-3, reads DGGITQSPKYLFRKEGQNVTLSCEQNLNHDAMYWYRQDPGQGLRLIYYSQIVNDFQKGDIAEGYSVSREKKESFPLTVTSAQKNPTAFYLCASSSIRDRVADTQYFGPGTRLTVL.

This chain uses TRBV12-3 or TRBV12-4 with TRBJ2-7, with a possible D match to TRBD2 (5 bases). This CDR3 is built from 13 residues. Trimming stripped 4 bases from V and 1 base from J, with 8 bases between. The CDR3 DNA is TGTGCCAGCAGTTGGTGGACTTCCTACGAGCAGTACTTC. It is translated as CASSWWTSYEQYF.

This sequence joins TRBV30 and TRBJ1-1, with D unresolved. The CDR3 sequence is 11 residues long. Per the germline V gene, CDR1 is GTSNPN and CDR2 is SVGIG (reference sequence). The V and J ends lost 2 bases and 5 bases respectively, with 6 bases between them. The CDR3 loop is CAWSPMTEAFF. CDR3 nucleotide sequence: TGTGCCTGGAGTCCCATGACTGAAGCTTTCTTT.